This is a list of T cell receptor beta chains from one sample in a study of beta chain features in type 1 diabetes. Clones were read by immunoSEQ multiplex PCR, and TCRdb kept only the in-frame ones, dropping some. The data show 240,000 or so clones, about 15% seen once. The sample taken for sequencing was naive CD4+ T cells from blood. The receptors shown here come from a man aged 30-40 years with type 1 diabetes. The CDR3 runs from the conserved cysteine through the conserved F or W. D genes are given only for firm matches. The size of a clone is reported for some rows only, either as once, few or many, or as a class for expanded clones.

TRBV18	.	TRBJ2-4	.	CASSPSGAKNIQYF	TGTGCCAGCTCACCATCAGGAGCCAAAAACATTCAGTACTTC
TRBV6-1	.	TRBJ2-1	.	CASSESAGLEQFF	TGTGCCAGCAGTGAATCGGCGGGGCTTGAGCAGTTCTTC
TRBV4-1	TRBD2	TRBJ2-2	.	CASSQLAATGELFF	TGCGCCAGCAGCCAACTAGCGGCCACCGGGGAGCTGTTTTTT
TRBV30	TRBD1	TRBJ2-5	.	CAWSGDRGSETQYF	TGTGCCTGGAGTGGGGACAGGGGAAGCGAGACCCAGTACTTC
TRBV5-6	.	TRBJ1-2	few	CASSPGGGVNYGYTF	TGTGCCAGCAGCCCGGGGGGTGGGGTGAACTATGGCTACACCTTC
TRBV5-4	TRBD2	TRBJ2-3	few	CASSGTSGRTDTQYF	TGTGCCAGCAGCGGGACTAGCGGGAGAACAGATACGCAGTATTTT
TRBV30	TRBD1	TRBJ1-1	.	CAWYPRTGQAFF	TGTGCCTGGTATCCCCGGACAGGGCAAGCTTTCTTT
TRBV18	TRBD2	TRBJ2-7	few	CASSTTSGGFYEQYF	TGTGCCAGCTCAACGACTAGCGGGGGATTCTACGAGCAGTACTTC
TRBV6-5	TRBD1	TRBJ1-3	few	CASSTGTASGNTIYF	TGTGCCAGCAGTACCGGGACAGCCTCTGGAAACACCATATATTTT
TRBV6-1	.	TRBJ1-1	few	CASSVRVTEAFF	TGTGCCAGCAGTGTCCGGGTTACTGAAGCTTTCTTT
TRBV18	TRBD1	TRBJ2-1	.	CASSLQGTGNGEQFF	TGTGCCAGCTCACTGCAGGGGACAGGGAATGGTGAGCAGTTCTTC
TRBV7-2	TRBD2	TRBJ2-3	.	CASSTLAGGTDTQYF	TGTGCCAGCAGCACCTTAGCGGGAGGCACAGATACGCAGTATTTT
TRBV30	.	TRBJ1-2	.	CAWTRTNYGYTF	TGTGCCTGGACCCGGACAAACTATGGCTACACCTTC
TRBV5-1	TRBD2	TRBJ2-5	.	CASSPTSGSGETQYF	TGCGCCAGCAGCCCGACTAGCGGGAGTGGTGAGACCCAGTACTTC
TRBV19	TRBD1	TRBJ2-1	few	CATRGQGTNNEQFF	TGTGCCACCAGGGGACAGGGGACCAACAATGAGCAGTTCTTC
TRBV13	.	TRBJ2-7	few	CASSLGLSCEQYF	TGTGCCAGCAGCTTAGGCCTGAGCTGCGAGCAGTACTTC
TRBV19	.	TRBJ2-5	few	CASSPAVRKTQYF	TGTGCCAGTAGTCCGGCAGTGAGGAAGACCCAGTACTTC
TRBV14	.	TRBJ2-4	many	CASSASDIQYF	TGTGCCAGCAGCGCCAGCGACATTCAGTACTTC
TRBV19	TRBD1	TRBJ1-5	few	CAMGQGLQPQHF	TGTGCCATGGGACAGGGCTTACAGCCCCAGCATTTT
TRBV6-5	.	TRBJ2-7	.	CASCSGTYEQYF	TGTGCCAGTTGTAGCGGAACCTACGAGCAGTACTTC
TRBV30	TRBD1	TRBJ1-5	.	CACAQGTNQPQHF	TGTGCCTGCGCACAGGGGACTAATCAGCCCCAGCATTTT
TRBV30	TRBD1	TRBJ1-5	few	CAWSVGRVQGGEPQHF	TGTGCCTGGAGTGTAGGCCGCGTACAGGGGGGAGAGCCCCAGCATTTT
TRBV25-1	.	TRBJ1-1	few	CASSEGTGLWVTEAFF	TGTGCCAGCAGTGAGGGAACAGGGCTCTGGGTCACTGAAGCTTTCTTT
TRBV18	.	TRBJ1-1	.	CASSPTEGPTEAFF	TGTGCCAGCTCACCAACTGAGGGTCCCACTGAAGCTTTCTTT
TRBV5-1	.	TRBJ2-7	few	CASSLAVSYEQYF	TGCGCCAGCAGCTTGGCGGTCTCCTACGAGCAGTACTTC
TRBV6-5	TRBD1	TRBJ1-1	.	CASSYIRTGSTEAFF	TGTGCCAGCAGTTACATTCGGACAGGGAGCACTGAAGCTTTCTTT
TRBV7-9	TRBD1	TRBJ1-4	.	CASSSGRGTTNEKLFF	TGTGCCAGCAGTTCGGGCAGGGGGACAACTAATGAAAAACTGTTTTTT
TRBV29-1	.	TRBJ2-3	.	CSVEFRATDTQYF	TGCAGCGTTGAATTCAGAGCGACAGATACGCAGTATTTT
TRBV30	.	TRBJ2-7	few	CAWSPGRGGEQYF	TGTGCCTGGAGCCCTGGTAGGGGGGGCGAGCAGTACTTC
TRBV9	TRBD1	TRBJ1-2	.	CASKGTDYGYTF	TGTGCCAGCAAGGGGACAGACTATGGCTACACCTTC
TRBV9	TRBD1	TRBJ2-7	.	CASSVGRDRGYEQYF	TGTGCCAGCAGCGTAGGCCGGGACAGGGGCTACGAGCAGTACTTC
TRBV12-5	TRBD1	TRBJ2-7	few	CASGLGQLRQYF	TGTGCTAGTGGCCTGGGACAGCTAAGGCAGTACTTC
TRBV10-3	TRBD2	TRBJ2-3	few	CAISGLQGLADTQYF	TGTGCCATCAGCGGCCTACAGGGACTAGCAGATACGCAGTATTTT
TRBV5-1	TRBD1	TRBJ2-7	few	CASSGGTGVAYEQYF	TGCGCCAGCAGCGGCGGGACAGGGGTAGCCTACGAGCAGTACTTC
TRBV30	TRBD1	TRBJ1-1	.	CAWSAGGGGTEAFF	TGTGCCTGGAGTGCAGGGGGCGGGGGCACTGAAGCTTTCTTT
TRBV29-1	.	TRBJ2-6	.	CSVEVGGAGANVLTF	TGCAGCGTTGAGGTGGGGGGAGCTGGGGCCAACGTCCTGACTTTC
TRBV7-9	TRBD1	TRBJ2-2	.	CASSDRDRAHTGELFF	TGTGCCAGCAGCGACCGGGACAGGGCACACACCGGGGAGCTGTTTTTT
TRBV6-5	.	TRBJ1-2	.	CASSYSARGLTYGYTF	TGTGCCAGCAGTTACTCGGCGCGGGGACTTACCTATGGCTACACCTTC
TRBV7-9	TRBD1	TRBJ2-3	few	CASSRETGGRTDTQYF	TGTGCCAGCAGCCGCGAGACAGGGGGCCGGACAGATACGCAGTATTTT
TRBV7-9	TRBD1	TRBJ1-1	few	CASSLPALDRGAEAFF	TGTGCCAGCAGCTTACCCGCCCTGGACAGGGGCGCTGAAGCTTTCTTT
TRBV30	.	TRBJ1-4	few	CAWSVWREKLFF	TGTGCCTGGAGTGTATGGAGGGAAAAACTGTTTTTT
TRBV30	TRBD1	TRBJ1-2	few	CAWSRDRRGYGYTF	TGTGCCTGGAGTCGGGACAGAAGGGGCTATGGCTACACCTTC
TRBV11-2	TRBD1	TRBJ2-7	.	CASSFWTGNEQYF	TGTGCCAGCAGCTTTTGGACAGGGAACGAGCAGTACTTC
TRBV2	TRBD1	TRBJ1-6	.	CASGGQGYSPLHF	TGTGCCAGCGGAGGACAGGGTTATTCACCCCTCCACTTT
TRBV7-2	.	TRBJ2-1	few	CASSLARAPYNEQFF	TGTGCCAGCAGCTTAGCCAGGGCTCCCTACAATGAGCAGTTCTTC
TRBV27	.	TRBJ1-2	.	CASTSAGFGGYTF	TGTGCCAGCACCTCCGCGGGTTTTGGGGGCTACACCTTC
TRBV30	TRBD2	TRBJ2-1	few	CAWGTSGYYNEQFF	TGTGCCTGGGGGACTAGCGGGTACTACAATGAGCAGTTCTTC
TRBV6-6	.	TRBJ2-7	.	CASSYSGGGGPYEQYF	TGTGCCAGCAGTTACAGTGGAGGAGGGGGCCCCTACGAGCAGTACTTC
TRBV30	TRBD1	TRBJ2-7	few	CAFTGDRGPYEQYF	TGTGCCTTCACTGGGGACAGGGGCCCCTACGAGCAGTACTTC
TRBV6-6	TRBD1	TRBJ1-1	.	CASSRTGGRTEAFF	TGTGCCAGCAGTCGCACAGGGGGCAGGACTGAAGCTTTCTTT
TRBV7-8	TRBD2	TRBJ2-1	.	CASSPRWGGYNEQFF	TGTGCCAGCAGCCCTCGTTGGGGGGGTTACAATGAGCAGTTCTTC
TRBV5-1	.	TRBJ2-2	.	CASSLEQGGAGELFF	TGCGCCAGCAGCTTGGAGCAAGGCGGGGCCGGGGAGCTGTTTTTT
TRBV5-1	.	TRBJ2-1	.	CASSNLGGLNEQFF	TGCGCCAGCTCAAATCTCGGGGGACTCAATGAGCAGTTCTTC
TRBV11-2	.	TRBJ2-1	few	CASSSSAAANEQFF	TGTGCCAGCAGCTCGAGTGCGGCAGCCAATGAGCAGTTCTTC
TRBV19	.	TRBJ2-2	few	CASRGGGSLTGELFF	TGTGCCAGTAGAGGGGGGGGCTCCCTCACCGGGGAGCTGTTTTTT
TRBV30	TRBD2	TRBJ2-1	few	CAWSGLAGYTEQFF	TGTGCCTGGAGCGGACTAGCGGGTTACACTGAGCAGTTCTTC